This T cell receptor beta chain was identified in a study of human versus mouse CDR3 diversity and MHC coevolution. Study-level findings and limits: Mice had fewer CDR3 deletions and insertions than humans on average. About 6 MHC II alleles selected the human T cells.

Germline CDR1 is PRHDT and CDR2 is FYEKMQ (reference sequence). The CDR3 length is 17 residues. J lost 5 bases, V lost 5 bases, and 15 bases had no gene match. Comments on this clone: Its antigen is undetermined.

The protocol was immunoSEQ multiplex PCR, while the TCRdb copy is restricted to in-frame clones and leaves out a portion. The table includes tens of thousands of clones, approximately 94% detected once. This sequence joins TRBV13 and TRBJ1-1, with 9 bases fitting TRBD1. Specimen: naive CD4+ T cells from blood. Specified subset: CD45RO-negative CD62L-positive naive CD4 T cells. The sequence came from a person aged 55 to 75 in good health. As DNA, the CDR3 is TGTGCCAGCAGCCCCCGGACAGGGGTCGGCCGGGGGACTGAAGCTTTCTTT. Protein sequence: CASSPRTGVGRGTEAFF.